This T cell receptor beta chain originates from a study of OX40 agonist ivuxolimab in advanced cancers. Study at large: Every 2 weeks, patients received ivuxolimab intravenously, dosed at 0.01 to 10 mg/kg.

Study conclusions and caveats: Among the nonresponders, some also had low normalized T-cell clonal expansion.

This clone has a single count. Its antigen remains unidentified. Profiling relied on immunoSEQ multiplex PCR, and the TCRdb table lists in-frame clones only, not all of them. The sample has roughly 60,000 clones, 75% to 95% seen once. This CDR3 is built from 13 residues. The V and J ends lost 8 bases and 1 base respectively, with 9 bases between them. Germline values: CDR1 LNHNV, CDR2 YYDKDF (reference sequence). Patients were excluded for autoimmune disease history or systemic immunosuppression. V gene TRBV15 combines with J gene TRBJ1-3; a possible D gene is TRBD1 (5 bases). The clonotype originates from an adult with an advanced solid tumor such as melanoma, head and neck, liver or kidney cancer. Sequencing was performed on CD4+ or CD8+ T cells sorted from blood, taken in a trial of the OX40 agonist ivuxolimab. CDR3: CATLDTSGNTIYF. In nucleotides, the CDR3 is TGTGCCACCTTGGACACATCTGGAAACACCATATATTTT. Looking up the rest from reference TRBV15 and TRBJ1-3 gives the full variable domain: DAMVIQNPRYQVTQFGKPVTLSCSQTLNHNVMYWYQQKSSQAPKLLFHYYDKDFNNEADTPDNFQSRRPNTSFCFLDIRSPGLGDTAMYLCATLDTSGNTIYFGEGSWLTVV.